These 26 T cell receptor beta chains originate from one sample sequenced in a study of cytomegalovirus exposure and HLA in healthy donors (dated by TCRdb to 2016 to 2017). The library was generated by the immunoSEQ multiplex PCR assay. The multiplex PCR relied on a mix of 60 forward primers for TCR Vbeta segments and 13 reverse primers for TCR Jbeta segments. This is the immuneACCESS table as TCRdb keeps it, with only in-frame sequences that have V and J called. A part of the clones is gone; compared with another copy, unresolved V genes explain less than half, and the rest is unexplained. This sample holds 150,000 to 200,000 clones; almost 80% were observed only once. Together, the top ten hold roughly 9.7% of the sample. Source material: PBMCs. These receptors came from a man aged 18 to 30 in good health and CMV-seropositive.

The rearrangement links TRBV28 to TRBJ2-7, with 8 positions matching TRBD1. The V gene end was trimmed by 5 bases and the J gene end by 4 bases; junction bases not matched to a gene: 10. Germline-derived CDR1 and CDR2 are MDHEN and SYDVKM. The CDR3 sequence is 15 residues long. The CDR3 nucleotides are TGTGCCAGCAGTCCAGGGGGCGCGAGGAAATACGAGCAGTACTTC. This codes for CASSPGGARKYEQYF. Looking up the rest from reference TRBV28 and TRBJ2-7 gives the full variable domain: DVKVTQSSRYLVKRTGEKVFLECVQDMDHENMFWYRQDPGLGLRLIYFSYDVKMKEKGDIPEGYSVSREKKERFSLILESASTNQTSMYLCASSPGGARKYEQYFGPGTRLTVT.

V and J are TRBV30 and TRBJ1-5; no clear D. V lost 0 bases and J 5 bases, leaving 8 bases between the germline ends. Germline-derived CDR1 and CDR2 are GTSNPN and SVGIG (reference sequence). The CDR3 length is 13 residues. The CDR3 nucleotides read TGTGCCTGGAGTGTAGACGGAGATCAGCCCCAGCATTTT. This encodes CAWSVDGDQPQHF.

This clone turned up a few times. The chain joins TRBV6-5 to TRBJ1-5; the D gene is possibly TRBD1 (6 bases). Germline CDR1 MNHEY, CDR2 SVGAGI. V lost 6 bases to trimming and J lost 1 base, with 10 bases between them. The CDR3 has 14 amino acids. The CDR3 region has the DNA TGTGCCAGCAGACAGGGTGGGAGCAATCAGCCCCAGCATTTT. Encoded protein: CASRQGGSNQPQHF.

The rearrangement uses TRBV10-1 and TRBJ2-3, with a weak D call TRBD2 (6 bases). Trimming left V 4 bases short and J 5 bases short, with 13 bases between. The CDR3 contains 14 residues. CDR1 and CDR2 from the germline V gene are WNHNN and SYGVQD (reference sequence). CDR3 coding DNA: TGCGCCAGCAGTGGTGGGAGGTTAGGAGATACGCAGTATTTT. Translating gives CASSGGRLGDTQYF.

This clone has just a few counts. Other DNA sequences in this specimen translate into the identical CDR3. The CDR3 region is CASSISRAYEQYF. The CDR3, as DNA: TGTGCCAGTAGTATTAGCAGAGCCTACGAGCAGTACTTC. The gene calls are TRBV19 and TRBJ2-7, with unresolved D. The CDR3 is made up of 13 amino acids. Germline V lookup: CDR1 LNHDA, CDR2 SQIVND (reference sequence). Trimming cost V 3 bases and J 2 bases, with 8 bases left between them.

This clone was seen only once. The gene calls are TRBV4-1 and TRBJ1-5; 10 nucleotides agree with TRBD1. Germline V gene sequence: CDR1 MGHRA, CDR2 YSYEKL. The CDR3 extends over 17 amino acids. Unmatched junction bases numbered 15, after V lost 4 bases and J lost 9 bases. The DNA of the CDR3 is TGCGCCAGCAGCCCTTCGCCCGGGACAGGGGTTCGGGGGCCCCAGCATTTT. This translates into CASSPSPGTGVRGPQHF.

This clone is a singleton in its sample. The V and J genes are TRBV30 and TRBJ2-5, with TRBD1 identical over 8 bases. The CDR3 sequence is 14 residues long. J gave up 5 bases and V 2 bases, and 7 bases lay outside the gene matches. Per germline, CDR1 GTSNPN and CDR2 SVGIG (reference sequence). This CDR3 reads CAWSPQGAWETQYF. CDR3 DNA sequence: TGTGCCTGGAGTCCGCAGGGGGCGTGGGAGACCCAGTACTTC.

The chain is built from TRBV4-2 and TRBJ2-1; 7 bases map to TRBD2. The CDR3 has 16 amino acids. The germline V gene has CDR1 LGHNA and CDR2 YNFKEQ. J was trimmed by 1 base and V by 1 base; bases with no gene match: 4. CDR3 protein: CASSQGMGGSYNEQFF. Here the CDR3 DNA reads TGTGCCAGCAGCCAAGGAATGGGGGGGTCCTACAATGAGCAGTTCTTC.

The chain couples TRBV5-5 to TRBJ1-2; D perhaps matches TRBD1 (6 bases). This CDR3 is 14 amino acids long. The V and J ends lost 3 bases and 6 bases respectively, with 15 bases between them. Germline V CDR1 and CDR2: SGHKS, YYEKEE (reference sequence). DNA for the CDR3: TGTGCCAGCAGCTCCGGAGGGGGGGGCGATGGCTACACCTTC. Translated: CASSSGGGGDGYTF.

This clone was seen only a few times. This sequence joins TRBV7-8 and TRBJ2-7; TRBD1 aligns across 8 bases. The CDR3 is 13 residues long. V shed 5 bases and J 5 bases; nucleotides not matched to a gene: 5. Germline CDR1 and CDR2: SGHVS and FQNEAQ. CDR3 amino acids: CASSRDRSHEQYF. The CDR3, as DNA: TGTGCCAGCAGCCGGGACAGGTCCCACGAGCAGTACTTC. Combining the CDR3 with reference TRBV7-8 and TRBJ2-7 gives the whole variable domain GAGVSQSPRYKVAKRGQDVALRCDPISGHVSLFWYQQALGQGPEFLTYFQNEAQLDKSGLPSDRFFAERPEGSVSTLKIQRTQQEDSAVYLCASSRDRSHEQYFGPGTRLTVT.

In its sample, this clone was seen once. The rearrangement links TRBV18 to TRBJ1-3; D remains unclear. Deletions cut 1 base from V and 2 bases from J, with 36 bases between. There are 24 residues in the CDR3. Germline V gene data show CDR1 as KGHSH and CDR2 as LQKENI. The CDR3 sequence is CASSPHGNGQPASLIEGTGNTIYF. The DNA for the CDR3 is TGTGCCAGCTCACCACACGGTAATGGCCAACCTGCCTCTCTAATAGAGGGTACTGGAAACACCATATATTTT.

This clone was recorded only once. The CDR3 does not end in the conserved phenylalanine or tryptophan, so this is likely a read error. The chain uses TRBV19 and TRBJ1-6, with 10 bases matching TRBD1. Germline CDR1 and CDR2: LNHDA and SQIVND (reference sequence). The CDR3 spans 17 residues. The J segment lost 3 bases and the V segment lost 5 bases, leaving 7 bases of the junction unmatched. This CDR3 is CASSVGGTGDYNSPLHL. In DNA form, the CDR3 reads TGTGCCAGTAGTGTTGGGGGGACAGGGGACTATAATTCACCCCTCCACCTT.

This clone was counted many times. The genes are TRBV6-1 and TRBJ1-1; possibly TRBD1 for D (5 bases). CDR1 is MNHNS and CDR2 is SASEGT in the germline V gene. Trimming shortened V by 0 bases and J by 1 base, and 12 bases separated the two germline ends. The CDR3 totals 16 residues. The CDR3, as DNA: TGTGCCAGCAGTGAAGCGGCGGGGAGGGGGAACACTGAAGCTTTCTTT. This codes for CASSEAAGRGNTEAFF.

This rearrangement joins TRBV9 to TRBJ2-5, with D perhaps matching TRBD2 (6 bases). V lost 3 bases and J lost 5, with 11 bases in between. Germline CDR1 and CDR2: SGDLS and YYNGEE. This CDR3 spans 13 amino acids. The CDR3 DNA sequence: TGTGCCAGCAGCGATAGCCGGGGGGAGACCCAGTACTTC. It specifies CASSDSRGETQYF.

The chain uses TRBV27 and TRBJ1-1; D perhaps matches TRBD1 (5 bases). Looked up from germline, CDR1 is MNHEY and CDR2 is SMNVEV (reference sequence). V was pared by 2 bases and J by 2 bases, with 12 bases between. The CDR3 consists of 15 residues. The CDR3 DNA reads as TGTGCCAGCAGTTTAATGTTGGGGCGAAACACTGAAGCTTTCTTT. It yields the protein CASSLMLGRNTEAFF.

V gene TRBV6-4 combines with J gene TRBJ2-1; 10 bases align to TRBD2. Trimming removed 3 bases from V and 8 bases from J; junction bases left unmatched: 7. Germline loops: CDR1 MRHNA, CDR2 SNTAGT. This CDR3 is built from 15 residues. The CDR3, as DNA: TGTGCCAGCAGTGAAAGCGGCCTAGCGGGAGATGAGCAGTTCTTC. It specifies CASSESGLAGDEQFF.

V usage is TRBV19 and J usage is TRBJ1-2, with 12 positions matching TRBD1. Per germline, CDR1 LNHDA and CDR2 SQIVND (reference sequence). This CDR3 has 16 amino acids. Trimming at V came to 3 bases and at J to 8 bases, leaving 10 bases not matched to a gene. The CDR3 DNA reads TGTGCCAGTAGTATGGCCCCCCGGGACAGGGGGCAGGGCTACACCTTC. This gives the protein CASSMAPRDRGQGYTF. Based on the CDR3 plus reference TRBV19 and TRBJ1-2, the full variable domain is DGGITQSPKYLFRKEGQNVTLSCEQNLNHDAMYWYRQDPGQGLRLIYYSQIVNDFQKGDIAEGYSVSREKKESFPLTVTSAQKNPTAFYLCASSMAPRDRGQGYTFGSGTRLTVV.

The chain joins TRBV4-1 to TRBJ2-7, with a tentative D call TRBD2 (6 bases). Germline CDR1 MGHRA, CDR2 YSYEKL. Trimming stripped 1 base from V and 2 bases from J, with 12 bases between. There are 15 residues in the CDR3. The CDR3 loop is CASSQGDLDTYEQYF. CDR3 bases: TGCGCCAGCAGCCAAGGGGACTTAGACACCTACGAGCAGTACTTC.

This chain links TRBV28 with TRBJ2-3; D gene uncertain. Germline CDR1 is MDHEN and CDR2 is SYDVKM. This CDR3 is built from 11 residues. The V gene lost 3 bases and the J gene lost 5 bases, with 3 bases spanning the gap. This CDR3 is CASSLRDTQYF. CDR3 coding DNA: TGTGCCAGCAGTTTGAGAGATACGCAGTATTTT.

This chain joins TRBV30 and TRBJ1-5; D gene unclear. The germline gives CDR1 GTSNPN, CDR2 SVGIG (reference sequence). The CDR3 totals 17 residues. With 0 bases removed from V and 5 bases from J, the gap between germline ends came to 20 bases. The CDR3 reads CAWSVPQGRREDQPQHF. In DNA form, the CDR3 reads TGTGCCTGGAGTGTACCTCAAGGCAGGAGGGAGGATCAGCCCCAGCATTTT.

The chain is built from TRBV7-6 and TRBJ1-2; D perhaps matches TRBD1 (6 bases). This CDR3 is built from 16 residues. V was pared by 3 bases and J by 7 bases, with 21 bases between. Germline values: CDR1 SGHVS, CDR2 FNYEAQ. The DNA for the CDR3 is TGTGCCAGCAGCTTGGGACTACAGACAACCAGGGGTGGCTACACCTTC. It encodes CASSLGLQTTRGGYTF.

The rearrangement uses TRBV19 and TRBJ1-1; a weak D match, TRBD1 (6 bases). This CDR3 is built from 16 residues. V lost 4 bases, J lost 0 bases, and 15 bases lay in between. Germline loops: CDR1 LNHDA, CDR2 SQIVND (reference sequence). The CDR3 region is CASSTLSDSLNTEAFF. In nucleotides, the CDR3 is TGTGCCAGTAGTACCCTCTCGGACAGCCTGAACACTGAAGCTTTCTTT.

This chain links TRBV9 with TRBJ2-7; weak D call: TRBD1 (6 bases). V was cut by 9 bases and J by 3 bases, with 16 bases left in between. The CDR3 is 13 amino acids. Germline values: CDR1 SGDLS, CDR2 YYNGEE. The CDR3 region has the DNA TGTGCCACCCCAGGGGTAAAAGGCTACGAGCAGTACTTC. Translating it yields CATPGVKGYEQYF.

The chain employs TRBV5-1 and TRBJ2-5; TRBD1 is a possible D gene (5 bases). The CDR3 runs to 14 residues. The V end was cut by 0 bases, the J end by 6 bases, with 12 bases between. CDR1 SGHRS and CDR2 YFSETQ come from the germline V gene. CDR3 DNA: TGCGCCAGCAGCTTGGTAATCAGGGAAAAGACCCAGTACTTC. This encodes CASSLVIREKTQYF.

The chain joins TRBV4-3 to TRBJ2-2; D is ambiguous. The CDR3 totals 12 residues. Trimming took 5 bases from V and 8 from J, leaving 9 bases between them. Germline-derived CDR1 and CDR2 are LGHNA and YSLEER. Here the CDR3 reads CASSLFLGELFF. DNA of the CDR3: TGCGCCAGCAGCTTATTTCTGGGGGAGCTGTTTTTT.

The chain recombines TRBV4-2 with TRBJ2-3, with 7 bases matching TRBD2. The CDR3 is made up of 17 amino acids. Germline loops: CDR1 LGHNA, CDR2 YNFKEQ. Trimming took 0 bases from V and 0 from J; bases not matched to a gene: 6. CDR3 nucleotides: TGTGCCAGCAGCCAAGATAAGTTGCGGGAGAGCACAGATACGCAGTATTTT. This sequence encodes CASSQDKLRESTDTQYF.